These 16 T cell receptor beta chains were all obtained from the same sample, sequenced in a study of CD8+ T cells in alopecia areata. Following RNA extraction, reverse transcription yielded cDNA that acted as the sequencing template. The assay was immunoSEQ multiplex PCR, and TCRdb's table has in-frame clones only and misses some. The data hold some 170,000 clones, with around 71% observed a single time. Material: CD8+ T cells sorted from blood, obtained at week 0. These receptors all come from a human donor with alopecia areata.

This clone has more than one count but fewer than ten. J is TRBJ2-1 and V is TRBV5-1; D might be TRBD2 (6 bases). V was shortened by 4 bases and J by 8 bases, with 16 bases between the two germline ends. This CDR3 comprises 14 residues. Looked up from germline, CDR1 is SGHRS and CDR2 is YFSETQ. The CDR3 DNA is TGCGCCAGCAGCCGGGAGATTTCTGCGGATGAGCAGTTCTTC. It specifies CASSREISADEQFF.

The chain uses TRBV10-2 and TRBJ1-2, with a weak D call TRBD1 (5 bases). The CDR3 is 15 residues long. The germline V gene encodes CDR1 WSHSY and CDR2 SAAADI. V was cut by 0 bases and J by 4 bases, with 12 bases left in between. The CDR3 nucleotides are TGCGCCAGCAGTGAGTCGCTGACAGCGCTCTATGGCTACACCTTC. It encodes CASSESLTALYGYTF.

The CDR3 here is CASSLVGGANEKLFF. The CDR3, as DNA: TGTGCCAGCAGCTTAGTAGGGGGGGCTAATGAAAAACTGTTTTTT. The V and J genes are TRBV7-9 and TRBJ1-4, with D maybe TRBD1 (6 bases). Germline V lookup: CDR1 SEHNR, CDR2 FQNEAQ (reference sequence). The CDR3 sequence is 15 residues long. Trimming cost V 1 base and J 3 bases, with 9 bases left between them.

In nucleotides, the CDR3 is TGCGCCAGCAGCCTGACAAAAGCCTACGAGCAGTACTTC. Its protein is CASSLTKAYEQYF. The V and J genes are TRBV4-1 and TRBJ2-7, with D hard to call. There are 13 residues in the CDR3. Germline V lookup: CDR1 MGHRA, CDR2 YSYEKL. The germline V and J ends were trimmed by 4 bases and 2 bases, with 9 bases remaining between them.

The chain joins TRBV30 to TRBJ1-1, with D possibly TRBD1 on 6 matching bases. Trimming left V 0 bases short and J 1 base short, with 12 bases between. CDR3 size: 15 residues. Germline CDR1 reads GTSNPN; CDR2 reads SVGIG (reference sequence). CDR3 sequence: CAWSVPRDKNTEAFF. The DNA for the CDR3 is TGTGCCTGGAGTGTACCTCGGGACAAGAACACTGAAGCTTTCTTT.

V and J are TRBV29-1 and TRBJ2-1, with 7 bases identical to TRBD2. The CDR3 is 14 amino acids. Germline trimming cut 3 bases from V and 6 bases from J; bases unmatched to any gene: 8. From germline, CDR1 is SQVTM and CDR2 ANQGSEA. This chain's CDR3 is CSVDGREGRNEQFF. CDR3 DNA: TGCAGCGTTGATGGTAGGGAGGGTCGCAATGAGCAGTTCTTC.

V usage is TRBV19 and J usage is TRBJ1-4, with D unresolved. Germline V lookup: CDR1 LNHDA, CDR2 SQIVND (reference sequence). V gave up 3 bases and J gave up 8 bases, with 7 bases separating them. The CDR3 length is 12 residues. The DNA for the CDR3 is TGTGCCAGTAGTATGGTGGGGGAAAAACTGTTTTTT. It encodes CASSMVGEKLFF.

This chain connects TRBV10-3 to TRBJ1-1; D is uncertain. V was cut by 10 bases and J by 8 bases, with 17 bases left in between. The CDR3 is 12 amino acids. Germline CDR1 reads ENHRY; CDR2 reads SYGVKD. The CDR3 DNA reads as TGTGCCACCCACGGGGATAGGTTGGAAGCTTTCTTT. It specifies CATHGDRLEAFF.

This clone appeared once. This rearrangement joins TRBV29-1 to TRBJ1-2, with D maybe TRBD1 (5 bases). Trimming cost V 1 base and J 3 bases, with 6 bases left between them. CDR1 and CDR2 (germline): SQVTM, ANQGSEA. There are 12 residues in the CDR3. The CDR3: CSVEGGDYGYTF. CDR3 nucleotide sequence: TGCAGCGTTGAAGGGGGCGACTATGGCTACACCTTC.

V is TRBV11-2 and J is TRBJ2-7; D tentatively reads TRBD1 or TRBD2 (5 bases each). The V gene lost 1 base and the J gene lost 4 bases, with 11 bases spanning the gap. From germline, CDR1 is SGHAT and CDR2 FQNNGV. The length of the CDR3 is 14 residues. CDR3 in amino acids: CASSLGMGRYEQYF. CDR3 DNA: TGTGCCAGCAGCTTAGGGATGGGACGGTACGAGCAGTACTTC.

This clone was observed a handful of times. The chain combines TRBV6-1 with TRBJ2-4, with D tentatively TRBD2 (6 bases). CDR3 length: 14 residues. V was cut by 6 bases and J by 9 bases, with 18 bases left in between. Germline assignment: CDR1 MNHNS and CDR2 SASEGT. CDR3 nucleotide sequence: TGTGCCAGCAGGGATCCTCTGGGGGGAACCATTCAGTACTTC. The encoded protein is CASRDPLGGTIQYF.

This chain connects TRBV9 to TRBJ2-5, with 12 bases that match TRBD1. The CDR3 is 19 amino acids. V lost 4 bases, J lost 0 bases, and 13 bases stayed unmatched. Per the germline V gene, CDR1 is SGDLS and CDR2 is YYNGEE. CDR3 DNA: TGTGCCAGCAGCCCCGGGGACAGGGGGCTGTCCCCATACCAAGAGACCCAGTACTTC. Its translation: CASSPGDRGLSPYQETQYF.

This clone was detected only a few times. The chain combines TRBV29-1 with TRBJ1-1; D not certain. The ends were cut back, 4 bases at V and 2 bases at J, with 8 bases in the middle. Looked up from germline, CDR1 is SQVTM and CDR2 is ANQGSEA. The CDR3 is made up of 12 amino acids. The DNA for the CDR3 is TGCAGCGTTGGGAGGGCCAACACTGAAGCTTTCTTT. Its protein is CSVGRANTEAFF.

The rearrangement joins TRBV10-3 to TRBJ1-6, with 8 bases fitting TRBD1. The junction had 6 bases not matched to a gene; V was cut back by 3 bases and J by 8 bases. This CDR3 is built from 15 residues. Germline CDR1 ENHRY, CDR2 SYGVKD. The CDR3 DNA reads TGTGCCATCAGTGACCGGGACAGGACCGATTCACCCCTCCACTTT. The encoded protein is CAISDRDRTDSPLHF.

The rearrangement joins TRBV30 to TRBJ1-2, with 10 bases fitting TRBD1. The V gene end was trimmed by 0 bases and the J gene end by 6 bases; junction bases not matched to a gene: 13. The germline gives CDR1 GTSNPN, CDR2 SVGIG (reference sequence). The CDR3 consists of 17 residues. CDR3 bases: TGTGCCTGGAGTGTTGGGACAGGGGTTTTAGGGCTCAATGGCTACACCTTC. It is translated as CAWSVGTGVLGLNGYTF. Full variable domain (rest looked up from reference TRBV30 and TRBJ1-2): SQTIHQWPATLVQPVGSPLSLECTVEGTSNPNLYWYRQAAGRGLQLLFYSVGIGQISSEVPQNLSASRPQDRQFILSSKKLLLSDSGFYLCAWSVGTGVLGLNGYTFGSGTRLTVV.

This clone was seen a single time. V gene TRBV6-5 combines with J gene TRBJ1-5; tentatively, D is TRBD1 (6 bases). Germline-derived CDR1 and CDR2 are MNHEY and SVGAGI. Trimming removed 6 bases at V and 3 bases at J, with 12 bases between. The CDR3 is 14 amino acids. The DNA for the CDR3 is TGTGCCAGCAGGCAACAGGGATTCAATCAGCCCCAGCATTTT. Encoded protein: CASRQQGFNQPQHF.